This entry lists 12 T cell receptor beta chains sequenced from one sample in a study of OX40 agonist ivuxolimab in advanced cancers. Assay used: immunoSEQ multiplex PCR; TCRdb lists only in-frame clones, some missing. The table records tens of thousands of clones, roughly 90% of them present only once. Sequenced here: CD4+ or CD8+ T cells sorted from blood, sampled in a trial of the OX40 agonist ivuxolimab. These receptors originate from an adult with an advanced solid tumor such as melanoma, head and neck, liver or kidney cancer.

The chain recombines TRBV11-2 with TRBJ1-6; D gene ambiguous. V was shortened by 3 bases and J by 9 bases, with 9 bases between the two germline ends. Germline lookup yields CDR1 SGHAT and CDR2 FQNNGV. The CDR3 extends over 13 amino acids. The CDR3 is CASSLTSGSPLHF. Written as DNA, the CDR3 is TGTGCCAGCAGCTTGACTAGCGGTTCACCCCTCCACTTT. The full variable domain, in which reference TRBV11-2 and TRBJ1-6 provide the parts outside the CDR3, is EAGVAQSPRYKIIEKRQSVAFWCNPISGHATLYWYQQILGQGPKLLIQFQNNGVVDDSQLPKDRFSAERLKGVDSTLKIQPAKLEDSAVYLCASSLTSGSPLHFGNGTRLTVT.

The chain is built from TRBV9 and TRBJ2-7; 9 bases are shared with TRBD2. Trimming cost V 0 bases and J 6 bases; bases outside gene matches: 10. Looked up from germline, CDR1 is SGDLS and CDR2 is YYNGEE. There are 16 residues in the CDR3. DNA for the CDR3: TGTGCCAGCAGCGTAGGGCCCGGTAGCGGGAGCCCCGAGCAGTACTTC. Translation gives CASSVGPGSGSPEQYF.

This rearrangement joins TRBV13 to TRBJ1-5; D remains ambiguous. Between the trimmed V and J ends, which lost 3 bases and 1 base, there was a span of 4 bases. This CDR3 comprises 13 residues. Germline V gives CDR1 PRHDT, CDR2 FYEKMQ (reference sequence). The DNA of the CDR3 is TGTGCCAGCAGCTTGGGAAGCAATCAGCCCCAGCATTTT. It yields the protein CASSLGSNQPQHF.

This chain joins TRBV9 and TRBJ1-1, with 9 bases matching TRBD1. Germline values: CDR1 SGDLS, CDR2 YYNGEE. V shed 10 bases, J shed 2 bases, and the junction held 6 bases outside the gene matches. The CDR3 runs 13 residues. The CDR3 loop reads CAGGQGLNTEAFF. The CDR3, as DNA: TGTGCCGGGGGACAGGGCCTCAACACTGAAGCTTTCTTT.

The DNA of the CDR3 is TGTGCCAGCAGCCTAGGACAGGGCCGTCACACTGAAGCTTTCTTT. Its protein is CASSLGQGRHTEAFF. The genes are TRBV4-2 and TRBJ1-1; TRBD1 matches 8 bases. CDR1 and CDR2 from the germline V gene are LGHNA and YNFKEQ. The CDR3 contains 15 residues. The trim removed 4 bases at V and 3 bases at J, leaving 7 bases unmatched.

The V and J genes are TRBV5-6 and TRBJ2-7; tentatively, D is TRBD2 (7 bases). CDR1 is SGHDT and CDR2 is YYEEEE in the germline V gene. The V end lost 4 bases, the J end lost 3 bases, and 29 bases lay between the germline ends. The CDR3 length is 19 residues. In nucleotides, the CDR3 is TGTGCCAGCAGCCCGAGAGGGGGGGATCTGCCGGGTCCGATCTACGAGCAGTACTTC. Translating it yields CASSPRGGDLPGPIYEQYF.

The gene calls are TRBV7-1 and TRBJ2-7, with D perhaps matching TRBD2 (5 bases). TRBV7-1 is placed among ORFs of uncertain function. V lost 8 bases and J 2 bases, leaving 16 bases between the germline ends. The length of the CDR3 is 14 residues. CDR3: CASCFTGKAYEQYF. The CDR3 DNA sequence: TGTGCCAGCTGCTTCACCGGGAAGGCCTACGAGCAGTACTTC.

This chain links TRBV4-1 with TRBJ1-5; D perhaps matches TRBD1 (5 bases). Germline V gives CDR1 MGHRA, CDR2 YSYEKL. The CDR3 runs to 15 residues. The V end lost 4 bases, the J end lost 4 bases, and 14 bases lay between the germline ends. CDR3 nucleotides: TGCGCCAGCAGCCGGGAGGGGAGGGCTAATCAGCCCCAGCATTTT. This gives the protein CASSREGRANQPQHF.

J is TRBJ2-7 and V is TRBV7-9; D remains ambiguous. This CDR3 has 15 amino acids. CDR1 is SEHNR and CDR2 is FQNEAQ in the germline V gene (reference sequence). The ends were cut back, 5 bases at V and 3 bases at J, with 17 bases in the middle. The CDR3, as DNA: TGTGCCAGCAGCCCCCCTTGGGAAGTCAACTACGAGCAGTACTTC. This sequence encodes CASSPPWEVNYEQYF.

The chain couples TRBV4-3 to TRBJ2-6, with a weak D call TRBD2 (5 bases). Trimming stripped 3 bases from V and 4 bases from J, with 7 bases between. CDR1 is LGHNA, CDR2 YSLEER, per germline. This CDR3 has 14 amino acids. This chain's CDR3 is CASSHGRGANVLTF. CDR3 DNA sequence: TGCGCCAGCAGCCATGGGAGAGGGGCCAACGTCCTGACTTTC.

The V and J genes are TRBV9 and TRBJ2-1; D not resolved. This CDR3 comprises 11 residues. V lost 3 bases, J lost 5 bases, and 3 bases lay in between. Germline V gene sequence: CDR1 SGDLS, CDR2 YYNGEE. CDR3 bases: TGTGCCAGCAGCGCGAACAATGAGCAGTTCTTC. This translates into CASSANNEQFF.

J is TRBJ2-1 and V is TRBV7-2; the D call may be TRBD1 or TRBD2 (5 bases each). From germline, CDR1 is SGHTA and CDR2 FQGNSA. The CDR3 extends over 16 amino acids. The V gene lost 5 bases and the J gene lost 0 bases, with 14 bases spanning the gap. The CDR3 nucleotides read TGTGCCAGCAGCCCCAGTGGGACCCTCTCCTACAATGAGCAGTTCTTC. It codes for CASSPSGTLSYNEQFF.